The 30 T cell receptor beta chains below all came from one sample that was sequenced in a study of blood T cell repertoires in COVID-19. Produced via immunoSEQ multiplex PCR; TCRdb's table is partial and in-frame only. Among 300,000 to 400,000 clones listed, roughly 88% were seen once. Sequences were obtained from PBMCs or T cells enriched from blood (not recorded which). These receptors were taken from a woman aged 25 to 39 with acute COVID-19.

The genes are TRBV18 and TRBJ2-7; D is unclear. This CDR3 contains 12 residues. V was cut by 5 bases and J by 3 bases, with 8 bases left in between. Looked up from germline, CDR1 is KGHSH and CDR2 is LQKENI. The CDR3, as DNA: TGTGCCAGCTCAGGAAGACTCTACGAGCAGTACTTC. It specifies CASSGRLYEQYF.

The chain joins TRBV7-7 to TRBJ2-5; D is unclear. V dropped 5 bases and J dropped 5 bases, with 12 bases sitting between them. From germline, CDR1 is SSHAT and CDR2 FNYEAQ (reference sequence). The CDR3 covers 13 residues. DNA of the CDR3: TGTGCCAGCAGCCTATTAATATCTGAGACCCAGTACTTC. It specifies CASSLLISETQYF.

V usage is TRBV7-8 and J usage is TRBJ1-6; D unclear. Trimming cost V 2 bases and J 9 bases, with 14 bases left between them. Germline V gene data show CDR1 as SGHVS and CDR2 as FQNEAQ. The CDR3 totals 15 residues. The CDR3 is CASSLQVRTPSPLHF. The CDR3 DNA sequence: TGTGCCAGCAGCTTACAGGTCCGAACGCCTTCACCCCTCCACTTT.

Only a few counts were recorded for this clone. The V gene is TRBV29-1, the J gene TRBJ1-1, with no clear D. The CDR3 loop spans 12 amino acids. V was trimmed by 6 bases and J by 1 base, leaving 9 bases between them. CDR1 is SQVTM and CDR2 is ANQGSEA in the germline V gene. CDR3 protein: CSVTPGNTEAFF. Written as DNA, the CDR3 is TGCAGCGTCACCCCCGGGAACACTGAAGCTTTCTTT.

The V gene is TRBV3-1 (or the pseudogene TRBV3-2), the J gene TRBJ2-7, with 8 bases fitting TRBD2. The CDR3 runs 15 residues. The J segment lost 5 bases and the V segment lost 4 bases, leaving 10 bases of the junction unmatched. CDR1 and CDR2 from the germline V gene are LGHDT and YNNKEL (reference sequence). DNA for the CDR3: TGTGCCAGCAGCCGCCGGGGGGGCCAATCGGACGAGCAGTACTTC. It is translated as CASSRRGGQSDEQYF.

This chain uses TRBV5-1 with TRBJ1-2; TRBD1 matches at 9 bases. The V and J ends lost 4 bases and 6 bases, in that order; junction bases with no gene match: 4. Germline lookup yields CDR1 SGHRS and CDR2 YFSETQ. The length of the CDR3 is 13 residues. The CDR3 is CASSPWTGDGYTF. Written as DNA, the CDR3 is TGCGCCAGCAGCCCCTGGACAGGGGATGGCTACACCTTC.

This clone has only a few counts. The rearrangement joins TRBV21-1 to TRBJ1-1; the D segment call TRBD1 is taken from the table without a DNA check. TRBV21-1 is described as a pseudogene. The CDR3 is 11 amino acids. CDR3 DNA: TGTGCCAGCAGCAGACAGTTTAGGGCTTTCTTT. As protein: CASSRQFRAFF.

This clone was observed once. The CDR3 sequence: CASSPLAGGPPDTQYF. The CDR3 DNA is TGTGCCAGCAGTCCTCTAGCGGGGGGGCCCCCAGATACGCAGTATTTT. The V gene is TRBV27, the J gene TRBJ2-3; TRBD2 aligns across 12 bases. The CDR3 contains 16 residues. Germline V gene data show CDR1 as MNHEY and CDR2 as SMNVEV (reference sequence). V shed 5 bases and J 4 bases; nucleotides not matched to a gene: 7.

The CDR3 DNA reads as TGTGCCAGCAGCTTCGACTCCAGCTCTGGGGCCAACGTCCTGACTTTC. It codes for CASSFDSSSGANVLTF. The V call is TRBV7-6, the J call TRBJ2-6; D uncertain. Trimming took 3 bases from V and 0 from J, leaving 9 bases between them. Germline CDR1 SGHVS, CDR2 FNYEAQ. The CDR3 totals 16 residues. The variable domain in full, completed from reference TRBV7-6 and TRBJ2-6, reads GAGVSQSPRYKVTKRGQDVALRCDPISGHVSLYWYRQALGQGPEFLTYFNYEAQQDKSGLPNDRFSAERPEGSISTLTIQRTEQRDSAMYRCASSFDSSSGANVLTFGAGSRLTVL.

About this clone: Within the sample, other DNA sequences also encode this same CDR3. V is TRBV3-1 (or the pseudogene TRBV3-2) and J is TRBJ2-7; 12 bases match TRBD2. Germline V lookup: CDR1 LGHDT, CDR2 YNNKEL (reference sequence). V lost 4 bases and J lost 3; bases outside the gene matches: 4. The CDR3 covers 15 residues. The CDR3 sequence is CASSPGLAGNYEQYF. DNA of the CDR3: TGTGCCAGCAGCCCGGGACTAGCGGGTAACTACGAGCAGTACTTC.

The DNA for the CDR3 is TGTGCCAGCAGCGTCCACCGGGACAGGGAACTCCCCCGAATCAACTATGGCTACACCTTC. The encoded protein is CASSVHRDRELPRINYGYTF. This sequence joins TRBV9 and TRBJ1-2; 9 bases match TRBD1. Losses at the gene ends were 2 bases for V and 2 bases for J; bases not matched to a gene: 19. The CDR3 has 20 residues. Germline CDR1 and CDR2: SGDLS and YYNGEE.

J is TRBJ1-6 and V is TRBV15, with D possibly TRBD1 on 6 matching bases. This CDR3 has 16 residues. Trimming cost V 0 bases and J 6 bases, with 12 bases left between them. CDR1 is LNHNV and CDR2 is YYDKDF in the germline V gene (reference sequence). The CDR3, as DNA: TGTGCCACCAGCAGAGATTGGGAAGGGGGTAATTCACCCCTCCACTTT. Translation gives CATSRDWEGGNSPLHF.

The CDR3 coding sequence is TGTGCCAGCAGCCCAGAGGCCCGGGACAAAGAAAAACTGTTTTTT. Its translation is CASSPEARDKEKLFF. The chain links TRBV7-9 to TRBJ1-4; D may be TRBD1 (6 bases). V lost 5 bases, J lost 8 bases, and 18 bases lay in between. The CDR3 covers 15 residues. CDR1 and CDR2 (germline): SEHNR, FQNEAQ (reference sequence). The full variable domain, its missing parts supplied by reference TRBV7-9 and TRBJ1-4, is DTGVSQNPRHKITKRGQNVTFRCDPISEHNRLYWYRQTLGQGPEFLTYFQNEAQLEKSRLLSDRFSAERPKGSFSTLEIQRTEQGDSAMYLCASSPEARDKEKLFFGSGTQLSVL.

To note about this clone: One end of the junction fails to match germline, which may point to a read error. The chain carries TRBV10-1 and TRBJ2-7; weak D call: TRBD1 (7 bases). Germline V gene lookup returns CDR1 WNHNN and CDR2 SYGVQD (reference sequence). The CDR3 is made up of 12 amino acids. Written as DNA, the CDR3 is TGCGCCAGCAGTGACTTCAGGGGGGAAGTGAACTTC. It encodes CASSDFRGEVNF.

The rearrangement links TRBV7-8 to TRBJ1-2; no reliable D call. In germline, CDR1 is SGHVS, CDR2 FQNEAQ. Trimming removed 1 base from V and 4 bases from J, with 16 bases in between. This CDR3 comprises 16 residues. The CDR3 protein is CASSLDWRTLVYGYTF. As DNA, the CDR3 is TGTGCCAGCAGCTTAGATTGGAGGACCCTGGTCTATGGCTACACCTTC.

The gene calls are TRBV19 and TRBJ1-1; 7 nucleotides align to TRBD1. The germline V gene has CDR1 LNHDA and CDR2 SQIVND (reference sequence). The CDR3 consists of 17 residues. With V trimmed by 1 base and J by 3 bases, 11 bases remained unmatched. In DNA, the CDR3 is TGTGCCAGTAGTATAGGTAGGAACAGGGGCAGGGACACTGAAGCTTTCTTT. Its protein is CASSIGRNRGRDTEAFF. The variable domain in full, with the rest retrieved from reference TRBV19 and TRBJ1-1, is DGGITQSPKYLFRKEGQNVTLSCEQNLNHDAMYWYRQDPGQGLRLIYYSQIVNDFQKGDIAEGYSVSREKKESFPLTVTSAQKNPTAFYLCASSIGRNRGRDTEAFFGQGTRLTVV.

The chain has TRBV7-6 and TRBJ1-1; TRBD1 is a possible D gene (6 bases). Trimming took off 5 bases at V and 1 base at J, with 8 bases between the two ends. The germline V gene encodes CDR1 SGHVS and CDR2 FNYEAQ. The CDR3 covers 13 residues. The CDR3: CASSQGQNTEAFF. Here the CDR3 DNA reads TGTGCCAGCAGCCAGGGACAGAACACTGAAGCTTTCTTT.

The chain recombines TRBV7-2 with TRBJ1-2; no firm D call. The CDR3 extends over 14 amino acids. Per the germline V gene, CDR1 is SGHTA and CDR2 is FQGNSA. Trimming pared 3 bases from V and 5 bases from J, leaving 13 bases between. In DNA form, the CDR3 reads TGTGCCAGCAGCTTTGAGCGGTCCAAGTATGGCTACACCTTC. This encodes CASSFERSKYGYTF.

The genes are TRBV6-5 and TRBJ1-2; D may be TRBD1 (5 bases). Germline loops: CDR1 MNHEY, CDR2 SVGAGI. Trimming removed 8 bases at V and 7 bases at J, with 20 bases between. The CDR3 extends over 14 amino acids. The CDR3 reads CASLGGGNVGGYTF. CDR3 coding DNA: TGTGCCAGCCTGGGGGGAGGAAATGTAGGTGGCTACACCTTC.

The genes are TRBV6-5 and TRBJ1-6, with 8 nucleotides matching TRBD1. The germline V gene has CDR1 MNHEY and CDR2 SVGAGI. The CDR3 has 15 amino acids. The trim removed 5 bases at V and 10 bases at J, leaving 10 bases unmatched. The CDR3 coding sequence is TGTGCCAGCAGTACGACCCGGACAGGGCGCTCACCCCTCCACTTT. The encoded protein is CASSTTRTGRSPLHF.

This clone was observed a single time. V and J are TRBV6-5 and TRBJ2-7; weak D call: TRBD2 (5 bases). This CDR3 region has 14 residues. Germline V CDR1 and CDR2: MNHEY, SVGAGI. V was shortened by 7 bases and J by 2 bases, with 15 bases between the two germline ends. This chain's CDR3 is CASNTGLGPYEQYF. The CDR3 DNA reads TGTGCCAGCAACACGGGGTTAGGACCCTACGAGCAGTACTTC.

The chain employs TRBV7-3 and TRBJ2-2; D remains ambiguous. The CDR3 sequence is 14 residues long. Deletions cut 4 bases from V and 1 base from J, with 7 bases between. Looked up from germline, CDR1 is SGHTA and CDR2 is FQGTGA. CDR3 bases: TGTGCCAGCAGCTACTCGGGGAACACCGGGGAGCTGTTTTTT. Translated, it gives CASSYSGNTGELFF.

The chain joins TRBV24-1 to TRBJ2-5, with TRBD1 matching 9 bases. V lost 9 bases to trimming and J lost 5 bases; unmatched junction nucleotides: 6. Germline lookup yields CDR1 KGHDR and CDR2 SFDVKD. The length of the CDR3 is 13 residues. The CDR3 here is CATQQGAEETQYF. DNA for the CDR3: TGTGCCACCCAACAGGGGGCGGAGGAGACCCAGTACTTC.

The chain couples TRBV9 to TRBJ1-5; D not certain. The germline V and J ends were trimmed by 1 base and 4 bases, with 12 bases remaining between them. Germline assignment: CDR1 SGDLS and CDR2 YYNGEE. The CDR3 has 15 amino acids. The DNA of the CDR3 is TGTGCCAGCAGCGTAACGGGTGCCCCGAATCAGCCCCAGCATTTT. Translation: CASSVTGAPNQPQHF.

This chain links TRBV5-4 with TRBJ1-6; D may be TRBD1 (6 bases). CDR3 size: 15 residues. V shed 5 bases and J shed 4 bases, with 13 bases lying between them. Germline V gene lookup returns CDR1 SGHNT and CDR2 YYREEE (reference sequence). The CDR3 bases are TGTGCCAGCAGTACAGGGAGTGGATATAATTCACCCCTCCACTTT. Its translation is CASSTGSGYNSPLHF.

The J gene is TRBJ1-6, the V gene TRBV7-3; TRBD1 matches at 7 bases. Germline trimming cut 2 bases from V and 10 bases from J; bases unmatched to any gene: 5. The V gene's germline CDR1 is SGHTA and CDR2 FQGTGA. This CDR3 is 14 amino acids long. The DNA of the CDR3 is TGTGCCAGCAGCTTAGAGACAGGGAGATCACCCCTCCACTTT. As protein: CASSLETGRSPLHF.

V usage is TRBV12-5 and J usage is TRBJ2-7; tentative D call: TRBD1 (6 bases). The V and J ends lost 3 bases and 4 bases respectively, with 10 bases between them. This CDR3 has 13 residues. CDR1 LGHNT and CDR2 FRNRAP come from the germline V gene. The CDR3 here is CASGFSGAYEQYF. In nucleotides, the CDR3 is TGTGCTAGTGGTTTTTCAGGGGCTTACGAGCAGTACTTC.

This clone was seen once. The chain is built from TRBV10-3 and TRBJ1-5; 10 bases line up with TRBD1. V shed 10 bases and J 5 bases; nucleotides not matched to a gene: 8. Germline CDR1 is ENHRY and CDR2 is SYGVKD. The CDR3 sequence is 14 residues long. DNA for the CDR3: TGTGCCACGGCTCGGGGGACAGGGGATCAGCCCCAGCATTTT. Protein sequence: CATARGTGDQPQHF.

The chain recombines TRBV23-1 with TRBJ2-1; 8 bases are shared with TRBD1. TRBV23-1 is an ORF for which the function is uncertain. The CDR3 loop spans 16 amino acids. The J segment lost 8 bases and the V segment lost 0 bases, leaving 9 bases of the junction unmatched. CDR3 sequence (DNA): TGCGCCAGCAGTCAATCGAAACAGGGGGGTAGGCATGAGCAGTTCTTC. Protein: CASSQSKQGGRHEQFF.

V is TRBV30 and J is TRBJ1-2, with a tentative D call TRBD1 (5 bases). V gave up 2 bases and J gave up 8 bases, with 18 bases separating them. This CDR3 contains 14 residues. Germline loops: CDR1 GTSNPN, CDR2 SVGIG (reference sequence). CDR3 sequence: CAWSYGTKGRGYTF. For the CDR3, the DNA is TGTGCCTGGAGTTACGGGACTAAAGGGCGAGGCTACACCTTC.